Listed below are T cell receptor beta chains from one sample, sequenced in a study of control samples from healthy donors and cancer patients. Only in-frame clones appear in the TCRdb table, and some are missing; sequencing was by immunoSEQ multiplex PCR. The sample lists 100,000 to 150,000 clones, around 92% occurring once. The sequencing input was PBMCs. The receptors originated from a man older than 75 with head and neck cancer. Both conserved end residues are part of each CDR3. Fields, in order: D gene, V gene, J gene, clone size, CDR3 DNA, CDR3 protein. D genes are given only for firm matches. The size field is filled for only some rows; it gives once, few, many or a size class.

.	TRBV6-1	TRBJ1-2	.	TGTGCCAGCAGTGAAGCGGGCAGGGGCGGCTATGGCTACACCTTC	CASSEAGRGGYGYTF
.	TRBV29-1	TRBJ2-5	.	TGCAGCGTTCCCGGTGAGACCCAGTACTTC	CSVPGETQYF
.	TRBV30	TRBJ2-7	.	TGTGCCTGGAGTGTACGCGGGACCACCGAGCAGTACTTC	CAWSVRGTTEQYF
.	TRBV27	TRBJ2-3	.	TGTGCCAGCAGTTTATCCTTAACCCCCGGCACAGATACGCAGTATTTT	CASSLSLTPGTDTQYF
.	TRBV6-6	TRBJ1-2	.	TGTGCCAACAGTTACTCGGAGTCGGTTGATGGCTACACCTTC	CANSYSESVDGYTF
.	TRBV5-8	TRBJ1-5	.	TGTGCCAGCAGCCTTCCCACAAATATCAATCAGCCCCAGCATTTT	CASSLPTNINQPQHF
.	TRBV7-2	TRBJ1-1	.	TGTGCCGGCCGCTGGGGGAACACTGAAGCTTTCTTT	CAGRWGNTEAFF
.	TRBV18	TRBJ2-1	.	TGTGCCAGCTCACCGACACCGAGCTCCTACAATGAGCAGTTCTTC	CASSPTPSSYNEQFF
.	TRBV5-1	TRBJ1-2	.	TGCGCCAGCAGTCTTGACACTGGGTATGGCTACACCTTC	CASSLDTGYGYTF
TRBD1	TRBV7-9	TRBJ2-7	few	TGTGCCAGCAGCCTTATGCTCGGGACAGGGGGCTACGAGCAGTACTTC	CASSLMLGTGGYEQYF
.	TRBV20-1	TRBJ1-4	.	TGCAGTGCTAGTGGACAGCCGTTCAGTAATGAAAAACTGTTTTTT	CSASGQPFSNEKLFF
.	TRBV19	TRBJ1-1	.	TGTGCCAGTAGTGTCGGTCGGCCCACTGAAGCTTTCTTT	CASSVGRPTEAFF
.	TRBV20-1	TRBJ2-7	.	TGCAGTGCTCGAGCGCTCTACGAGCAGTACTTC	CSARALYEQYF
.	TRBV14	TRBJ2-7	.	TGTGCCAGCAGCCAGGGCTGGGAGCAGTACTTC	CASSQGWEQYF
.	TRBV9	TRBJ2-1	once	TGTGCCAGCAGCGCCTACCGGGGGATTGAGCAGTTCTTC	CASSAYRGIEQFF
TRBD2	TRBV5-6	TRBJ2-5	.	TGTGCCAGCAGCACCTTAGCATTAGCGGGGGGGACCCAGTACTTC	CASSTLALAGGTQYF
.	TRBV19	TRBJ1-5	.	TGTGCCAGTAGTCGGGTCTCCAATCAGCCCCAGCATTTT	CASSRVSNQPQHF
TRBD2	TRBV30	TRBJ2-3	.	TGTGCCTTCTCCGGAGGACTAGCGGTCACAGATACGCAGTATTTT	CAFSGGLAVTDTQYF
.	TRBV30	TRBJ1-5	.	TGTGCCTGGAGTGTACAAGGAGGGCCGTTCAATCAGCCCCAGCATTTT	CAWSVQGGPFNQPQHF
TRBD2	TRBV7-2	TRBJ2-1	.	TGTGCCAGCAGCTCAAGCGGGGGGGTATACAATGAGCAGTTCTTC	CASSSSGGVYNEQFF
.	TRBV2	TRBJ2-5	.	TGTGCCAGCAGGGGACTTGCTCAAGAGACCCAGTACTTC	CASRGLAQETQYF
TRBD2	TRBV5-6	TRBJ2-4	.	TGTGCCAGCAGCCGCACCGGGACTAGCCCTTCTTTAGCCAAAAACATTCAGTACTTC	CASSRTGTSPSLAKNIQYF
.	TRBV5-4	TRBJ2-5	.	TGTGCCAGCAGCCCCTCGGGACTTAAAGAGACCCAGTACTTC	CASSPSGLKETQYF
.	TRBV6-5	TRBJ1-2	.	TGTGCCAGCAGTTACTCGAGAGGGATTGACTATGGCTACACCTTC	CASSYSRGIDYGYTF
.	TRBV19	TRBJ2-3	.	TGTGCCAGTAGTTCCGACGGGGATACGCAGTATTTT	CASSSDGDTQYF
TRBD1	TRBV30	TRBJ2-3	.	TGTGCCTGGAGTGGATGGTCAACAGGGGTTGGCACAGATACGCAGTATTTT	CAWSGWSTGVGTDTQYF
.	TRBV21-1	TRBJ1-5	.	TGTGCCAGCAGCAAAGGCGGGACGAATTTT	CASSKGGTNF
.	TRBV7-2	TRBJ2-3	.	TGTGCCAGCAGCGGGACTCCTACAGATACGCAGTATTTT	CASSGTPTDTQYF
.	TRBV11-3	TRBJ1-1	.	TGTGCCAGCAGCTTAGAAAGGGGCTCCACTGAAGCTTTCTTT	CASSLERGSTEAFF
.	TRBV30	TRBJ1-6	.	TGTGCCTGGAGTCGAGGGTCGAGCTATAATTCACCCCTCCACTTT	CAWSRGSSYNSPLHF
TRBD1	TRBV5-4	TRBJ2-7	.	TGTGCCAGCAGCACATCGATCCAGCACAAAGGGACAGGGGTTTCCGAGCAGTACTTC	CASSTSIQHKGTGVSEQYF
.	TRBV27	TRBJ2-5	once	TGTGCCAGCAGTCCACCCTTGAGGGAGACCCAGTACTTC	CASSPPLRETQYF